The entry below describes one TCR beta chain. Its target is unknown. This record belongs to a study of identical twins' blood T cells. Study in general: Roughly 51 million reads came from about twelve libraries, six alpha, six beta. Study results and caveats: Shared CDR3 clonotype counts tracked mainly the product of cloneset sizes. Even for out-of-frame TCRbeta, twins reportedly shared V gene usage much more than unrelated donors.

The CDR3 is 13 amino acids. Germline V gene data show CDR1 as SGHRS and CDR2 as YFSETQ. Trimming shortened V by 2 bases and J by 3 bases, and 8 bases separated the two germline ends. TCRdb called the 5' RACE reads again in MiXCR, with one record for every CDR3 protein. The sample includes about 370,000 distinct CDR3 sequences, under 30% of them seen just once. The V and J genes are TRBV5-1 and TRBJ1-1; D remains ambiguous. The sequencing input was PBMCs. The TCR sequence derives from a woman aged 18-50 years in good health. CDR3: CASSFRPDTEAFF. In nucleotides, the CDR3 is TGCGCCAGCAGCTTCAGGCCGGACACTGAAGCTTTCTTT. Full variable domain (remainder filled in from reference TRBV5-1 and TRBJ1-1): KAGVTQTPRYLIKTRGQQVTLSCSPISGHRSVSWYQQTPGQGLQFLFEYFSETQRNKGNFPGRFSGRQFSNSRSEMNVSTLELGDSALYLCASSFRPDTEAFFGQGTRLTVV.